One sample yielded the 6 T cell receptor beta chains listed below, sequenced in a study of pediatric ulcerative colitis. Method: immunoSEQ multiplex PCR; TCRdb's copy keeps in-frame clones and lacks some. The data contain about 4,300 clones, approximately 92% of them singletons. The sequencing sample was made of blood. These TCRs come from a boy between 5 and 17 years old who was a control in a study of pediatric ulcerative colitis.

The count of this clone is one. In nucleotides, the CDR3 is TGCGCCAGCAGCTTGGACAGGGGGTTCGCAGATACGCAGTATTTT. Its protein is CASSLDRGFADTQYF. The rearrangement uses TRBV5-1 and TRBJ2-3; 8 bases are a match to TRBD1. The CDR3 runs 15 residues. Germline assignment: CDR1 SGHRS and CDR2 YFSETQ. V lost 0 bases and J lost 4; bases outside the gene matches: 4.

This sequence joins TRBV20-1 and TRBJ2-5; D is unclear. CDR1 and CDR2 (germline): DFQATT, SNEGSKA (reference sequence). The CDR3 has 10 amino acids. V lost 3 bases and J 4 bases, leaving 3 bases between the germline ends. Here the CDR3 DNA reads TGCAGTGCTAGCGTAGAGACCCAGTACTTC. This codes for CSASVETQYF.

The V and J genes are TRBV29-1 and TRBJ1-5, with D perhaps matching TRBD1 (5 bases). The CDR3 extends over 12 amino acids. V was clipped by 7 bases and J by 6 bases, with 13 bases between them. Germline V lookup: CDR1 SQVTM, CDR2 ANQGSEA. The CDR3 protein is CSAGAGTQPQHF. The DNA for the CDR3 is TGCAGCGCTGGGGCGGGGACTCAGCCCCAGCATTTT.

The chain is built from TRBV7-3 and TRBJ2-1; unclear D gene. With 2 bases removed from V and 7 bases from J, the gap between germline ends came to 15 bases. There are 15 residues in the CDR3. Germline CDR1 and CDR2: SGHTA and FQGTGA. The CDR3 sequence: CASSLFGTARNEQFF. The CDR3 region has the DNA TGTGCCAGCAGCTTATTCGGCACTGCAAGGAATGAGCAGTTCTTC.

This chain links TRBV7-2 with TRBJ2-2; D unclear. Trimming took off 1 base at V and 6 bases at J, with 15 bases between the two ends. The CDR3 is 16 residues long. The germline V gene has CDR1 SGHTA and CDR2 FQGNSA. CDR3 sequence: CASSLGPPISPGELFF. DNA for the CDR3: TGTGCCAGCAGCTTAGGTCCCCCCATATCCCCCGGGGAGCTGTTTTTT.

The V and J genes are TRBV29-1 and TRBJ1-5; the D is unclear. CDR3 length equals 13 residues. Trimming stripped 0 bases from V and 4 bases from J, with 7 bases between. Germline V gives CDR1 SQVTM, CDR2 ANQGSEA. CDR3 nucleotide sequence: TGCAGCGTTGAAGAGGCAGGTAATCAGCCCCAGCATTTT. This codes for CSVEEAGNQPQHF. Variable domain in full (rest from reference TRBV29-1 and TRBJ1-5): SAVISQKPSRDICQRGTSLTIQCQVDSQVTMMFWYRQQPGQSLTLIATANQGSEATYESGFVIDKFPISRPNLTFSTLTVSNMSPEDSSIYLCSVEEAGNQPQHFGDGTRLSIL.